This TCR beta chain is drawn from a study of blood T cells in healthy people across ages. This clonotype has just one count. What it recognizes is unknown. This is likely a read error, given that the CDR3 carries no conserved phenylalanine or tryptophan at its end. Whole-study results and caveats: More naive CD4+ cells and higher diversity marked long-lived donors relative to aged donors.

The second PCR ran about 6 to 12 cycles with a sample-barcoded 5' primer and J-beta primers. TCRdb reprocessed the 5' RACE reads via MiXCR and lists one record per CDR3 protein. Here the sample spans some 1.5 million distinct CDR3 sequences, approximately 39% being singletons. Germline V gives CDR1 SQVTM, CDR2 ANQGSEA. J lost 4 bases, V lost 6 bases, and 12 bases had no gene match. The CDR3 extends over 14 amino acids. The chain carries TRBV29-1 and TRBJ2-7, with 7 nucleotides matching TRBD2. The source material was blood. This sequence originates from a woman between 18 and 30 years old in good health. The CDR3 nucleotides read TGCAGCGTGGTCGGAGGCGGGGGAAGATACGAGCAGTACTTA. It encodes CSVVGGGGRYEQYL.